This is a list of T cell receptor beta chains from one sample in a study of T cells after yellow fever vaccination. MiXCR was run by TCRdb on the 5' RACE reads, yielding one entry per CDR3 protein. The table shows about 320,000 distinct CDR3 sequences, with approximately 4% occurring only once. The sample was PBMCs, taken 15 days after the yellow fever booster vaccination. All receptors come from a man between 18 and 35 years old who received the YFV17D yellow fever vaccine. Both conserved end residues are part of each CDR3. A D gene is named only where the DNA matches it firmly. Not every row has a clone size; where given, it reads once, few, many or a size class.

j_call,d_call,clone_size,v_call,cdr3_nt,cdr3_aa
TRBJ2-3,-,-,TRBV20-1,TGCAGTGCTAGGGAGGGGCCACCAAATACGCAGTATTTT,CSAREGPPNTQYF
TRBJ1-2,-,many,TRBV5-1,TGCGCCAGCAGCTTGGTATCAGGGATTAACTATGGCTACACCTTC,CASSLVSGINYGYTF
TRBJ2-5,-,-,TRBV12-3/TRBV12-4,TGTGCCAGCAGGGGCACTTTTAAAAAGACCCAGTACTTC,CASRGTFKKTQYF
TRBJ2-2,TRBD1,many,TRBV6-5,TGTGCCAGCGGCGACAGGGGCTACACCGGGGAGCTGTTTTTT,CASGDRGYTGELFF
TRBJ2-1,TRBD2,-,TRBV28,TGTGCCAGCAGTTTTAGGGCGGGGGGGCCCAATGAGCAGTTCTTC,CASSFRAGGPNEQFF
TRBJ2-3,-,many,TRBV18,TGTGCCAGCTCACCACTGTGGACTCTCACAGATACGCAGTATTTT,CASSPLWTLTDTQYF
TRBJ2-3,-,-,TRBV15,TGTGCCACCAGCACGAACGGGGATACGCAGTATTTT,CATSTNGDTQYF
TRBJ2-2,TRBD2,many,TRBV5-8,TGTGCCAGCAGCTTAGGGGAGGGACTGAACACCGGGGAGCTGTTTTTT,CASSLGEGLNTGELFF
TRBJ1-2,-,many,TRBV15,TGTGCCACCAGCAGAGGGTCGGGACTTAACGGCTACACCTTC,CATSRGSGLNGYTF
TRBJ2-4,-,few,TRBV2,TGTGCCAGCACGGTTATTCGGGACACGCCCGCCAAAAACATTCAGTACTTC,CASTVIRDTPAKNIQYF
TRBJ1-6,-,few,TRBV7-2,TGTGCCAGCAGACGACAGGATAGCTCCTATAATTCACCCCTCCACTTT,CASRRQDSSYNSPLHF
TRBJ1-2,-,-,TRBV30,TGTGCCTGGAGTCCCCTAGTTGGCTACACCTTC,CAWSPLVGYTF